Below, 20 T cell receptor beta chains from the same sample are listed, as sequenced in a study of radiotherapy plus CTLA-4 blockade in lung cancer. Sequencing was performed with immunoSEQ multiplex PCR; in TCRdb, only in-frame clones are kept and a portion is missing. The table shows roughly 93,000 clones, with 82% occurring only once. The material was peripheral blood, obtained from a patient treated with radiotherapy plus ipilimumab. Every receptor here comes from a human donor with non-small cell lung cancer who had a partial response to radiotherapy plus ipilimumab.

This clone was counted once. The rearrangement joins TRBV5-1 to TRBJ2-7; 8 bases match TRBD1. Trimming at V came to 0 bases and at J to 4 bases, leaving 9 bases not matched to a gene. This CDR3 is built from 16 residues. Per germline, CDR1 SGHRS and CDR2 YFSETQ. CDR3 in DNA: TGCGCCAGCAGCTTGGCCGGACAGGGTCTTGGGTACGAGCAGTACTTC. Its translation is CASSLAGQGLGYEQYF.

CDR3 loop: CASGLNLAGESYNEQFF. The CDR3 DNA sequence: TGTGCTAGTGGTTTGAATTTAGCGGGAGAATCCTACAATGAGCAGTTCTTC. The V gene is TRBV12-5, the J gene TRBJ2-1; 9 bases agree with TRBD2. This CDR3 comprises 17 residues. The V segment lost 2 bases and the J segment 1 base; nucleotides outside the gene matches: 6. The germline CDR1 and CDR2 sequences are LGHNT and FRNRAP.

This rearrangement joins TRBV16 to TRBJ2-3; a weak D match, TRBD1 (6 bases). Trimming left V 3 bases short and J 9 bases short, with 13 bases between. Germline CDR1 KGHSY, CDR2 FQNENV. The CDR3 has 13 amino acids. The CDR3 spells CASSHYRAETQYF. CDR3 sequence (DNA): TGTGCCAGCAGCCATTACAGGGCGGAGACGCAGTATTTT.

V is TRBV7-2 and J is TRBJ2-1, with 9 bases fitting TRBD1. Germline V gene sequence: CDR1 SGHTA, CDR2 FQGNSA. Unmatched junction bases numbered 5, after V lost 1 base and J lost 7 bases. The CDR3 has 15 amino acids. Written as DNA, the CDR3 is TGTGCCAGCAGCTTAGGCGGGACAGGGTATAATGAGCAGTTCTTC. Residues: CASSLGGTGYNEQFF.

CDR3 nucleotide sequence: TGCGCCAGCAGCTTGGCCTCAGACAGGAGCTCTGGAAACACCATATATTTT. It translates to CASSLASDRSSGNTIYF. The rearrangement links TRBV5-1 to TRBJ1-3, with D possibly being TRBD1 (6 bases). CDR3 length equals 17 residues. CDR1 SGHRS and CDR2 YFSETQ come from the germline V gene. V was cut by 0 bases and J by 0 bases, with 13 bases left in between.

The V gene is TRBV29-1, the J gene TRBJ1-1; D might be TRBD1 (5 bases). In germline, CDR1 is SQVTM, CDR2 ANQGSEA. V lost 7 bases and J 4 bases, leaving 16 bases between the germline ends. The CDR3 totals 13 residues. CDR3 residues: CSAIQASGTEAFF. CDR3 DNA: TGCAGCGCCATACAGGCCTCGGGCACTGAAGCTTTCTTT. Supplemented by reference TRBV29-1 and TRBJ1-1, the full variable domain reads SAVISQKPSRDICQRGTSLTIQCQVDSQVTMMFWYRQQPGQSLTLIATANQGSEATYESGFVIDKFPISRPNLTFSTLTVSNMSPEDSSIYLCSAIQASGTEAFFGQGTRLTVV.

The chain combines TRBV6-5 with TRBJ1-2; D is unresolved. Germline-derived CDR1 and CDR2 are MNHEY and SVGAGI. The V end lost 0 bases, the J end lost 2 bases, and 13 bases lay between the germline ends. The CDR3 runs 16 residues. CDR3 in amino acids: CASSYSSRSQNYGYTF. Written as DNA, the CDR3 is TGTGCCAGCAGTTACTCATCCCGGAGTCAGAACTATGGCTACACCTTC.

The rearrangement links TRBV14 to TRBJ2-3; the match to TRBD2 covers 13 bases. CDR1 SGHDN and CDR2 FVKESK come from the germline V gene. CDR3 size: 18 residues. V lost 3 bases and J lost 0; bases outside the gene matches: 6. CDR3 nucleotide sequence: TGTGCCAGCAGCCACCGAACTAGCGGGAGGGCTAGCACAGATACGCAGTATTTT. The encoded protein is CASSHRTSGRASTDTQYF.

V and J are TRBV4-1 and TRBJ2-5, with 8 bases fitting TRBD2. The CDR3 is 15 residues long. Germline-derived CDR1 and CDR2 are MGHRA and YSYEKL. V dropped 6 bases and J dropped 1; count of bases not matched to a gene: 7. For the CDR3, the DNA is TGCGCCAGCAGACCAGCGGGAGCCATCCAAGAGACCCAGTACTTC. The encoded protein is CASRPAGAIQETQYF.

The chain uses TRBV28 and TRBJ1-1, with TRBD1 matching 11 bases. The germline gives CDR1 MDHEN, CDR2 SYDVKM. The CDR3 has 16 amino acids. V trimming: 4 bases; J trimming: 3 bases; junction bases outside the gene matches: 7. The CDR3 coding sequence is TGTGCCAGCAGTTGGACAGGGGGCGACCGCGACACTGAAGCTTTCTTT. It translates to CASSWTGGDRDTEAFF.

The rearrangement links TRBV10-3 to TRBJ2-5, with D perhaps TRBD2 (6 bases). V was cut by 5 bases and J by 2 bases, with 9 bases left in between. Germline-derived CDR1 and CDR2 are ENHRY and SYGVKD. The CDR3 totals 13 residues. For the CDR3, the DNA is TGTGCCATCAGTTCTAGCGCTCAAGAGACCCAGTACTTC. It encodes CAISSSAQETQYF.

This clone has only one observation. The chain combines TRBV10-3 with TRBJ2-1; 9 bases are a match to TRBD2. CDR1 is ENHRY, CDR2 SYGVKD, per germline. V shed 3 bases, J shed 12 bases, and the junction held 9 bases outside the gene matches. This CDR3 contains 14 residues. The CDR3 loop is CAISDGLANVGQFF. The CDR3 nucleotides read TGTGCCATCAGTGACGGACTAGCGAACGTCGGGCAGTTCTTC.

This chain uses TRBV2 with TRBJ2-1; TRBD1 matches at 9 bases. The CDR3 is 15 amino acids. Per the germline V gene, CDR1 is SNHLY and CDR2 is FYNNEI. V lost 7 bases, J lost 4 bases, and 8 bases stayed unmatched. CDR3 bases: TGTGCCAGCAACCGAGGGGGACAGGGATACAATGAGCAGTTCTTC. Translated: CASNRGGQGYNEQFF.

V gene TRBV5-1 combines with J gene TRBJ1-1; D possibly corresponds to TRBD1 (5 bases). This CDR3 contains 15 residues. The germline CDR1 and CDR2 sequences are SGHRS and YFSETQ. Trimming pared 2 bases from V and 1 base from J, leaving 12 bases between. The CDR3 DNA reads as TGCGCCAGCAGCTTCAGGGCGGAGGGGAACACTGAAGCTTTCTTT. Its protein is CASSFRAEGNTEAFF.

This clone has a handful of counts. The genes are TRBV6-5 and TRBJ2-7; 8 nucleotides match TRBD2. The CDR3 covers 15 residues. With 4 bases clipped from V and 4 bases from J, the junction kept 9 bases outside the gene matches. Germline loops: CDR1 MNHEY, CDR2 SVGAGI. CDR3 in DNA: TGTGCCAGCAGTTCTAGCGGGCCCATAGGTTACGAGCAGTACTTC. As protein: CASSSSGPIGYEQYF.

V gene TRBV6-5 combines with J gene TRBJ2-1; 8 positions agree with TRBD2. Germline trimming cut 5 bases from V and 8 bases from J; bases unmatched to any gene: 11. The CDR3 spans 15 residues. Germline V CDR1 and CDR2: MNHEY, SVGAGI. CDR3 region: CASSPFSGAMYEQFF. The CDR3 DNA sequence: TGTGCCAGCAGTCCGTTTAGCGGGGCGATGTATGAGCAGTTCTTC.

The rearrangement joins TRBV28 to TRBJ2-2; 7 bases fit TRBD2. This CDR3 comprises 15 residues. CDR1 and CDR2 from the germline V gene are MDHEN and SYDVKM. The ends lost 6 bases at V and 4 bases at J; junction bases unmatched: 8. CDR3 loop: CASREKRDLTGELFF. DNA of the CDR3: TGTGCCAGCAGGGAGAAGCGGGACCTCACCGGGGAGCTGTTTTTT.

The V and J genes are TRBV27 and TRBJ1-4, with D tentatively TRBD1 (6 bases). Trimming took off 5 bases at V and 7 bases at J, with 14 bases between the two ends. Germline CDR1 reads MNHEY; CDR2 reads SMNVEV (reference sequence). This CDR3 has 14 amino acids. The CDR3 loop is CASSPAGGGEKLFF. The CDR3 DNA reads as TGTGCCAGCAGTCCAGCTGGGGGCGGTGAAAAACTGTTTTTT.

The rearrangement links TRBV5-1 to TRBJ2-6; tentatively, D is TRBD1 (5 bases). CDR3 length: 15 residues. V was pared by 4 bases and J by 4 bases, with 12 bases between. Germline CDR1 and CDR2: SGHRS and YFSETQ. CDR3 DNA: TGCGCCAGCAGCACTACAGGCGGCGGGGCCAACGTCCTGACTTTC. It codes for CASSTTGGGANVLTF.

The chain links TRBV5-1 to TRBJ2-1; 7 positions agree with TRBD2. The CDR3 length is 13 residues. J was trimmed by 6 bases and V by 3 bases; bases with no gene match: 3. The germline CDR1 and CDR2 sequences are SGHRS and YFSETQ. CDR3 protein: CASSSSGGNEQFF. CDR3 in DNA: TGCGCCAGCAGCTCCTCGGGGGGCAATGAGCAGTTCTTC.